Included here is one T cell receptor (beta chain) sequence, with context. TCRdb's copy holds only in-frame clones and misses some; the assay was immunoSEQ multiplex PCR. The table includes fewer than 600,000 clones, around 80% detected once. Looked up from germline, CDR1 is SQVTM and CDR2 is ANQGSEA. The length of the CDR3 is 13 residues. The V and J ends lost 3 bases and 6 bases, in that order; junction bases with no gene match: 4. The sample originates from a study of shared clonotypes between healthy human individuals. This receptor was obtained from a woman between 40 and 50 years old in good health. Some clones in this sample may be carry-over from other donors' samples. V and J are TRBV29-1 and TRBJ1-1, with 10 bases identical to TRBD1. The specimen was PBMCs. The CDR3 sequence: CSVEGQGIPEAFF. The CDR3 DNA reads as TGCAGCGTTGAGGGACAGGGGATCCCTGAAGCTTTCTTT.